One sample yielded the 2 T cell receptor beta chains listed below, sequenced in a study of cytomegalovirus exposure and HLA in healthy donors. PCR amplification relied on 60 Vbeta primers (plus 13 Jbeta primers). The data were produced by immunoSEQ multiplex PCR, yet TCRdb's version contains in-frame clones alone and is incomplete. The table includes fewer than 25,000 clones, approximately 80% detected once. The sequenced sample consisted of PBMCs. The origin of the receptors is a human donor in good health.

This clone was seen just once. The J gene is TRBJ2-3, the V gene TRBV4-2; TRBD2 matches at 11 bases. V gave up 2 bases and J gave up 2 bases; unmatched junction bases: 18. The CDR3 consists of 21 residues. The germline gives CDR1 LGHNA, CDR2 YNFKEQ. For the CDR3, the DNA is TGTGCCAGCAGCCAACGTAGGGTTGATAGGCTAGCGGGGGGACCCACAGATACGCAGTATTTT. It translates to CASSQRRVDRLAGGPTDTQYF.

This rearrangement joins TRBV28 to TRBJ2-5; D uncertain. The J call could be wrong; TRBJ2-7 is a better fit for the DNA end. The length of the CDR3 is 12 residues. The germline gives CDR1 MDHEN, CDR2 SYDVKM. The chain's CDR3 is CASSLTIYEQYF. The CDR3 bases are TGTGCCAGCAGTTTAACCATCTACGAGCAGTACTTC.